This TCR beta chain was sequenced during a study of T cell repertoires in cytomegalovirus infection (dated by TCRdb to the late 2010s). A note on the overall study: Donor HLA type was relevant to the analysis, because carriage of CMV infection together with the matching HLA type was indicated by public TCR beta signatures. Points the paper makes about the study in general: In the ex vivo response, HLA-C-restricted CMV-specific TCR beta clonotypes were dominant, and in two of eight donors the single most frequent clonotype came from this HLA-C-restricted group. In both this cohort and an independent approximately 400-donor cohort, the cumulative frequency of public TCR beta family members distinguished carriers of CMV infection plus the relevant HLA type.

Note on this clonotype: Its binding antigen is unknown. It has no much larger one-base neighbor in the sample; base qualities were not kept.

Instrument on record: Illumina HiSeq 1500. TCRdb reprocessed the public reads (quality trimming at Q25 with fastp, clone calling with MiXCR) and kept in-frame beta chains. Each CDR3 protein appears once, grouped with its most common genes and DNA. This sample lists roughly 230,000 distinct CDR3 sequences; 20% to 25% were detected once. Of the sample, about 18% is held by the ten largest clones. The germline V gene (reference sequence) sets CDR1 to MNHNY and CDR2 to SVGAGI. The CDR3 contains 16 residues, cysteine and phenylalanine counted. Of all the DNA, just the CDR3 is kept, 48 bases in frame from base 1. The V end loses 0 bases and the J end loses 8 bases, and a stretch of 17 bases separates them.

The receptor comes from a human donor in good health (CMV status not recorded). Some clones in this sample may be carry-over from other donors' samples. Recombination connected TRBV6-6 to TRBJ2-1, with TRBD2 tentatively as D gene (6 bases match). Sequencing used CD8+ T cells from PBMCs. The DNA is TGTGCCAGCAGTTACTCGGGGACTCGTCCCCCGGATGAGCAGTTCTTC. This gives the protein CASSYSGTRPPDEQFF.